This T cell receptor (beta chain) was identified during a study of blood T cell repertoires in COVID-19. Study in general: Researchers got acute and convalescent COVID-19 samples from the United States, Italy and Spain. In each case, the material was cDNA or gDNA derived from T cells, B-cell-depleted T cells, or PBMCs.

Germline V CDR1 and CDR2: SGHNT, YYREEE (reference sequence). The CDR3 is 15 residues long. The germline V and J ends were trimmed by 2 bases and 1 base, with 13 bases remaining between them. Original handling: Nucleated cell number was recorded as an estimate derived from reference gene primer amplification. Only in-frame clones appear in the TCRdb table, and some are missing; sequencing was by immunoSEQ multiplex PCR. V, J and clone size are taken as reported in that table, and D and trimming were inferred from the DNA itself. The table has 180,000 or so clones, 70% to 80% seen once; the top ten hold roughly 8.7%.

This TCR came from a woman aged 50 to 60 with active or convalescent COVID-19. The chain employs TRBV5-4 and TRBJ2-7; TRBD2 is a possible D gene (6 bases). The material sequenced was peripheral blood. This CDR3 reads CASSLRAGISYEQYF. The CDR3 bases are TGTGCCAGCAGCTTACGGGCGGGGATTTCCTACGAGCAGTACTTC.